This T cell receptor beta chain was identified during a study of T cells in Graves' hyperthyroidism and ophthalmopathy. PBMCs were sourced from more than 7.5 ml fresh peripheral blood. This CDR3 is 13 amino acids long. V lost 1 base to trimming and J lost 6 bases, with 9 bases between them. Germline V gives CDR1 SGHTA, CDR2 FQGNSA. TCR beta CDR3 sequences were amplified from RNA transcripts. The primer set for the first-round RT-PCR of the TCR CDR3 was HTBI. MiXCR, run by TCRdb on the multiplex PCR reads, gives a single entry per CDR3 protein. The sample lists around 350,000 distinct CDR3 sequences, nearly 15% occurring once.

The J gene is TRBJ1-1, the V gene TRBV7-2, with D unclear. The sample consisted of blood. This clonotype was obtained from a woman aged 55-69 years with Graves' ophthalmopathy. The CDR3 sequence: CASSLGTFAEAFF. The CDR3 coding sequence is TGTGCCAGCAGCTTAGGGACTTTCGCTGAAGCTTTCTTT.